This T cell receptor (beta chain) comes out of a study of T cell clusters in autoimmune cytopenias. Notes on the study in general: Exclusive TRB clusters were about 3-fold more numerous in healthy donors than in active autoimmune hepatitis. Clustering suggested that physiological T cell clusters were missing in primary autoimmune cytopenia patients. Functional roles of the in silico T cell clusters still await experimental validation.

Tens of thousands of genome equivalents of blood DNA were amplified for TRB. TRB was amplified by touch-down multiplex PCR, primer pools A and B combined. TCRdb re-called the multiplex PCR reads and gives one entry per CDR3 protein, without DNA. The sample has 2,300 or so distinct CDR3 sequences. This clonotype ranks as medium-sized in terms of frequency. The target antigen is unknown. CDR1 is MNHNS, CDR2 SASEGT, per germline. CDR3 length equals 15 residues. The sample consisted of peripheral blood. The receptor comes from a human donor with an autoimmune cytopenia or autoimmune hepatitis (not recorded which). This chain links TRBV6-1 with TRBJ2-3. CDR3 loop: CASSESVPSTDTQYF.